The 25 T cell receptor beta chains below come from one sample, sequenced in a study of T cell repertoires in cytomegalovirus infection. In TCRdb, the reads were re-called with MiXCR into one record per CDR3 protein. The sample has some 920,000 distinct CDR3 sequences; 31% are singletons. These receptors have no identified antigens. This specimen was cultured CD8+ T cells from PBMCs, taken from culture after CMV antigen stimulation. Source of these receptors: a human donor in good health (CMV status not recorded). Some clones in this sample may be carry-over from other donors' samples.

The rearrangement links TRBV6-1 to TRBJ1-2; TRBD1 might be the D (6 bases). This CDR3 has 13 residues. CDR1 and CDR2 from the germline V gene are MNHNS and SASEGT. V lost 5 bases to trimming and J lost 6 bases, with 13 bases between them. CDR3 in amino acids: CASSYIRQDGYTF. CDR3 sequence (DNA): TGTGCCAGCAGTTACATCCGACAGGATGGCTACACCTTC.

This clonotype came up a few times. V usage is TRBV6-1 and J usage is TRBJ2-1; either TRBD1 or TRBD2 may supply D (5 bases each). V lost 11 bases and J lost 8, with 22 bases in between. The CDR3 is 14 amino acids. Germline-derived CDR1 and CDR2 are MNHNS and SASEGT. The CDR3 spells CALRETGPRDEQFF. In nucleotides, the CDR3 is TGTGCCCTCAGGGAGACGGGACCAAGGGATGAGCAGTTCTTC.

V gene TRBV20-1 combines with J gene TRBJ2-5, with TRBD2 as a possible D gene (6 bases). Germline assignment: CDR1 DFQATT and CDR2 SNEGSKA (reference sequence). CDR3 size: 15 residues. V lost 1 base and J lost 0, with 12 bases in between. CDR3 in DNA: TGCAGTGCTAGAGGCCTGGGACTTTACCAAGAGACCCAGTACTTC. It codes for CSARGLGLYQETQYF.

There are a few counts of this clonotype. The CDR3, as DNA: TGTGCCAGCAGCTTATCCGCAGGCTCCTACGAGCAGTACGTC. Translated, it gives CASSLSAGSYEQYV. The V gene is TRBV7-8, the J gene TRBJ2-7; D not certain. The CDR3 covers 14 residues. The germline V gene has CDR1 SGHVS and CDR2 FQNEAQ. Trimming removed 2 bases at V and 0 bases at J, with 8 bases between.

This clonotype was counted between two and nine times. This chain uses TRBV7-8 with TRBJ2-7, with 8 positions matching TRBD1. The V segment lost 5 bases and the J segment 3 bases; nucleotides outside the gene matches: 6. This CDR3 has 14 amino acids. CDR1 is SGHVS, CDR2 FQNEAQ, per germline. The CDR3: CASSGQGNIYEQYV. Here the CDR3 DNA reads TGTGCCAGCAGCGGACAGGGAAATATCTACGAGCAGTACGTC.

This clonotype was picked up a small number of times. This chain joins TRBV6-5 and TRBJ2-5, with D possibly TRBD2 on 5 matching bases. The CDR3 loop spans 14 amino acids. Germline CDR1 MNHEY, CDR2 SVGAGI. Trimming took off 1 base at V and 5 bases at J, with 11 bases between the two ends. CDR3 region: CASSYYSVGETQYF. The CDR3 bases are TGTGCCAGCAGTTACTATAGCGTCGGGGAGACCCAGTACTTC.

This clonotype was seen a handful of times. This chain uses TRBV7-9 with TRBJ1-1; maybe TRBD1 (5 bases). Germline V CDR1 and CDR2: SEHNR, FQNEAQ (reference sequence). This CDR3 has 14 residues. The V end was cut by 5 bases, the J end by 3 bases, with 13 bases between. The CDR3 loop is CASSVGDGYTEAFF. The CDR3 DNA reads TGTGCCAGCAGCGTAGGGGACGGCTACACTGAAGCTTTCTTT. Looking up the rest from reference TRBV7-9 and TRBJ1-1 gives the full variable domain: DTGVSQNPRHKITKRGQNVTFRCDPISEHNRLYWYRQTLGQGPEFLTYFQNEAQLEKSRLLSDRFSAERPKGSFSTLEIQRTEQGDSAMYLCASSVGDGYTEAFFGQGTRLTVV.

V gene TRBV19 combines with J gene TRBJ1-6, with D possibly TRBD1 on 6 matching bases. The CDR3 sequence is 13 residues long. The V and J ends lost 3 bases and 11 bases respectively, with 11 bases between them. Per the germline V gene, CDR1 is LNHDA and CDR2 is SQIVND (reference sequence). The DNA for the CDR3 is TGTGCCAGTAGTATTGGGGGGCCAGCACCCCTCCACTTT. This codes for CASSIGGPAPLHF.

In this sample, this clonotype turned up many times. This sequence joins TRBV7-9 and TRBJ1-5; the match to TRBD1 covers 7 bases. Germline values: CDR1 SEHNR, CDR2 FQNEAQ (reference sequence). Unmatched junction bases numbered 5, after V lost 5 bases and J lost 4 bases. This CDR3 is built from 14 residues. CDR3 amino acids: CASSAGQLNQPQHF. CDR3 nucleotide sequence: TGTGCCAGCAGCGCGGGACAGTTAAATCAGCCCCAGCATTTT.

This sequence joins TRBV2 and TRBJ1-6; no firm D call. V lost 3 bases and J 0 bases, leaving 18 bases between the germline ends. Germline V gene lookup returns CDR1 SNHLY and CDR2 FYNNEI. The CDR3 covers 19 residues. The DNA for the CDR3 is TGTGCCAGCAGTGACCCGTGGGGTGGATACAGCTCCTATAATTCACCCCTCCACTTT. Its protein product is CASSDPWGGYSSYNSPLHF.

This chain links TRBV29-1 with TRBJ2-1; no reliable D call. V was trimmed by 4 bases and J by 7 bases, leaving 11 bases between them. Germline V lookup: CDR1 SQVTM, CDR2 ANQGSEA. This CDR3 comprises 12 residues. This chain's CDR3 is CSVAGDQNEQFF. DNA of the CDR3: TGCAGCGTTGCTGGGGATCAGAATGAGCAGTTCTTC.

This clonotype has just a few counts. CDR3 region: CASSLEGVGSADTQYF. The CDR3 DNA reads as TGTGCCAGCAGCTTAGAGGGGGTCGGTAGCGCAGATACGCAGTATTTT. The J gene is TRBJ2-3, the V gene TRBV7-9, with D perhaps TRBD1 (6 bases). From germline, CDR1 is SEHNR and CDR2 FQNEAQ (reference sequence). Trimming stripped 1 base from V and 4 bases from J, with 15 bases between. The length of the CDR3 is 16 residues.

The chain combines TRBV12-3 or TRBV12-4 with TRBJ1-4; D remains unclear. CDR3 size: 16 residues. V was cut by 3 bases and J by 5 bases, with 16 bases left in between. As DNA, the CDR3 is TGTGCCAGCAGTTTCCAAGTCCCAGCTAAGAATGAAAAACTGTTTTTT. This encodes CASSFQVPAKNEKLFF.

This clonotype was seen more than once but under ten times. The V gene is TRBV6-2 or TRBV6-3, the J gene TRBJ2-3; D call uncertain. Germline CDR1 reads MNHEY; CDR2 reads SVGEGT. The ends were cut back, 7 bases at V and 0 bases at J, with 8 bases in the middle. This CDR3 contains 13 residues. Here the CDR3 DNA reads TGTGCCAGCAAGGTCAGAAGCACAGATACGCAGTATTTT. As protein: CASKVRSTDTQYF.

The chain uses TRBV27 and TRBJ1-6; weak D call: TRBD1 (5 bases). Deletions cut 6 bases from V and 9 bases from J, with 24 bases between. CDR1 is MNHEY, CDR2 SMNVEV, per germline (reference sequence). This CDR3 has 17 residues. CDR3 loop: CASSLGAQGFLGSPLHF. In DNA, the CDR3 is TGTGCCAGCAGCCTAGGGGCCCAGGGATTTTTAGGTTCACCCCTCCACTTT.

The V and J genes are TRBV6-2 or TRBV6-3 and TRBJ2-1; TRBD1 matches 7 bases. This CDR3 contains 16 residues. CDR1 is MNHEY, CDR2 SVGEGT, per germline. The ends lost 1 base at V and 5 bases at J; junction bases unmatched: 8. Here the CDR3 DNA reads TGTGCCAGCAGTTACTTGGGTAGGGGGCCCCACAATGAGCAGTTCTTC. As protein: CASSYLGRGPHNEQFF.

V is TRBV12-3 or TRBV12-4 and J is TRBJ2-3; 16 positions match TRBD2. This CDR3 has 19 amino acids. V lost 6 bases and J lost 1; bases outside the gene matches: 10. The CDR3 DNA sequence: TGTGCCAGCAGGGGACTAGCGGGGGGGGCGATGAGACGCACAGATACGCAGTATTTT. Translated: CASRGLAGGAMRRTDTQYF.

V and J are TRBV4-1 and TRBJ2-3; weak D call: TRBD2 (7 bases). Germline V CDR1 and CDR2: MGHRA, YSYEKL. This CDR3 has 18 amino acids. V lost 0 bases to trimming and J lost 1 base, with 17 bases between them. This CDR3 reads CASSQEEGGRRGTDTQYF. In DNA, the CDR3 is TGCGCCAGCAGCCAAGAGGAGGGGGGGCGAAGAGGCACAGATACGCAGTATTTT.

For this clonotype: One end of the junction is discordant with germline, which a read error may explain. The J gene is TRBJ2-3, the V gene TRBV12-3 or TRBV12-4; the D gene is possibly TRBD1 (6 bases). This CDR3 comprises 15 residues. The CDR3 here is CARSSGTGKTDTQYF. CDR3 sequence (DNA): TGTGCCAGAAGTTCCGGTACAGGGAAGACAGATACGCAGTATTTT.

This clonotype showed up just a few times. The rearrangement uses TRBV27 and TRBJ2-1; no definite D call. V was trimmed by 2 bases and J by 0 bases, leaving 5 bases between them. Germline-derived CDR1 and CDR2 are MNHEY and SMNVEV (reference sequence). This CDR3 contains 14 residues. The CDR3 sequence: CASSLGISYNEQFF. The CDR3 bases are TGTGCCAGCAGTTTAGGAATCTCCTACAATGAGCAGTTCTTC.

The chain joins TRBV12-5 to TRBJ1-1; D not certain. The V gene lost 1 base and the J gene lost 5 bases, with 8 bases spanning the gap. In germline, CDR1 is LGHNT, CDR2 FRNRAP. The CDR3 runs to 13 residues. CDR3 protein: CASGLGRATEAFF. CDR3 sequence (DNA): TGTGCTAGTGGTTTGGGACGGGCAACTGAAGCTTTCTTT.

This clonotype was counted ten times or more. The V and J genes are TRBV7-6 and TRBJ1-5; D unresolved. This CDR3 contains 13 residues. Germline values: CDR1 SGHVS, CDR2 FNYEAQ. Trimming shortened V by 4 bases and J by 7 bases, and 11 bases separated the two germline ends. CDR3 loop: CASSSLGGQPQHF. The CDR3 DNA follows: TGTGCCAGCAGCTCCCTGGGTGGACAGCCCCAGCATTTT.

The table lists this clonotype with a few counts. This sequence joins TRBV2 and TRBJ2-1; D is uncertain. The CDR3 contains 13 residues. V was trimmed by 11 bases and J by 0 bases, leaving 11 bases between them. In germline, CDR1 is SNHLY, CDR2 FYNNEI. The CDR3 loop is CASTQLSYNEQFF. In DNA, the CDR3 is TGTGCCTCTACACAGCTCTCCTACAATGAGCAGTTCTTC.

This clonotype came up a few times. J is TRBJ1-5 and V is TRBV27, with D possibly TRBD1 on 6 matching bases. The CDR3 totals 14 residues. V was pared by 7 bases and J by 3 bases, with 13 bases between. Germline CDR1 MNHEY, CDR2 SMNVEV (reference sequence). The CDR3 spells CASTKQGTNQPQHF. In DNA form, the CDR3 reads TGTGCCAGCACTAAACAGGGTACCAATCAGCCCCAGCATTTT.

A note on this clonotype: A read error may be the cause here, since a much bigger clone is one base away. V gene TRBV7-6 combines with J gene TRBJ2-1, with 10 positions matching TRBD1. CDR1 and CDR2 (germline): SGHVS, FNYEAQ. The CDR3 is 18 residues long. This CDR3 is CTSSLAQSTGQGLNEQFF. The CDR3 nucleotides read TGTACCAGCAGCCTGGCTCAATCCACGGGACAGGGGTTAAATGAGCAGTTCTTC.